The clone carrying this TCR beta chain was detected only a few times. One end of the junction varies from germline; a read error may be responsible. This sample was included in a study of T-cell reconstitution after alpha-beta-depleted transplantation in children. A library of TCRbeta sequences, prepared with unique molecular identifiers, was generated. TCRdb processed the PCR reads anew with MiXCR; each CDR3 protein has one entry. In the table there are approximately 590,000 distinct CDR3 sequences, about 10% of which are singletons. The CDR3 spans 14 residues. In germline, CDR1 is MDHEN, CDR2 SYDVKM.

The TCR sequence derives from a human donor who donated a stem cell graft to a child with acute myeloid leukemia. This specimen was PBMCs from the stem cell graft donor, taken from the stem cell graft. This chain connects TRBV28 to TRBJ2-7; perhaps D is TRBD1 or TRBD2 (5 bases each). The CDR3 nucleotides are TGTGCCAGCAAAATCCGGCTAGGGACCTACGGGCAGTACTTC. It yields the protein CASKIRLGTYGQYF.